A single sample is the source of the 12 T cell receptor beta chains below, sequenced in a study of vaccination and CD4 T cells after COVID-19. Stated treatment: roughly ten-day PBMC culture with coronavirus spike peptide pools or control peptides (ViraFEST assay). It was before the COVID-19 pandemic (2011-2018) that the unexposed donor's CD4+ T cells were collected. Researchers used the Oncomine TCR Beta short-read assay to sequence DNA from cultured CD4+ T cells. Each CDR3 protein gets one entry after TCRdb re-called the PCR reads with MiXCR. This table holds approximately 7,000 distinct CDR3 sequences, 53% found once. These TCRs are of unknown antigen specificity. Sequenced input: CD4+ T cells from blood, cultured in vitro. The receptors here all came from a human donor in good health.

This clonotype was observed a few times. The V gene is TRBV6-2 or TRBV6-3, the J gene TRBJ2-5; 7 nucleotides line up with TRBD2. Germline values: CDR1 MNHEY, CDR2 SVGEGT. With V trimmed by 5 bases and J by 5 bases, 11 bases remained unmatched. The CDR3 has 15 amino acids. The CDR3 bases are TGTGCCAGCAGTCTTGCGGGACTACCCTGGGAGACCCAGTACTTC. Translation: CASSLAGLPWETQYF.

The rearrangement uses TRBV10-2 and TRBJ2-3, with D unresolved. With 0 bases removed from V and 1 base from J, the gap between germline ends came to 5 bases. From germline, CDR1 is WSHSY and CDR2 SAAADI. This CDR3 spans 14 amino acids. This CDR3 reads CASSESSRTDTQYF. The DNA of the CDR3 is TGCGCCAGCAGTGAGTCGAGCCGCACAGATACGCAGTATTTT.

The V and J genes are TRBV6-1 and TRBJ2-7; TRBD2 agrees at 8 bases. CDR1 and CDR2 from the germline V gene are MNHNS and SASEGT. J lost 4 bases, V lost 6 bases, and 5 bases had no gene match. The CDR3 consists of 13 residues. The CDR3 here is CASRSGGAYEQYF. In DNA form, the CDR3 reads TGTGCCAGCAGGTCGGGGGGGGCATACGAGCAGTACTTC.

Comment on this clonotype: Because the CDR3 is missing its conserved closing phenylalanine or tryptophan, this is likely a read error. The limits of the CDR3 on the DNA are not certain, so only TCRdb's listed CDR3 is given. The genes are TRBV6-1 and TRBJ2-1; the table's D gene call, TRBD1, was not cross checked with the DNA. Germline loops: CDR1 MNHNS, CDR2 SASEGT. Ends included, the CDR3 has 14 residues. The CDR3 sequence is CASSLSAGTAYLVI.

The chain recombines TRBV12-3 or TRBV12-4 with TRBJ2-5; 14 bases are a match to TRBD2. V lost 4 bases, J lost 5 bases, and 6 bases stayed unmatched. CDR3 length: 16 residues. The CDR3 DNA follows: TGTGCCAGCAGTTACGGCGGGACTAGCGGGAGTGAGACCCAGTACTTC. It codes for CASSYGGTSGSETQYF.

The chain uses TRBV19 and TRBJ1-6; 8 bases fit TRBD1. The CDR3 is made up of 16 amino acids. Trimming took 4 bases from V and 7 from J; bases not matched to a gene: 9. Germline CDR1 and CDR2: LNHDA and SQIVND (reference sequence). CDR3 coding DNA: TGTGCCAGTAGTACGTTACCGGGACAGGCGAATTCACCCCTCCACTTT. Amino acid sequence: CASSTLPGQANSPLHF.

This chain uses TRBV5-6 with TRBJ2-1, with D unresolved. Germline values: CDR1 SGHDT, CDR2 YYEEEE. This CDR3 has 17 residues. The ends were cut back, 4 bases at V and 5 bases at J, with 22 bases in the middle. In DNA form, the CDR3 reads TGTGCCAGCAGCGAATACTTCTTCAACACGGCGCACAATGAGCAGTTCTTC. Translating gives CASSEYFFNTAHNEQFF.

The rearrangement uses TRBV6-4 and TRBJ2-3; 9 nucleotides line up with TRBD1. Germline V lookup: CDR1 MRHNA, CDR2 SNTAGT. The V segment lost 6 bases and the J segment 4 bases; nucleotides outside the gene matches: 8. This CDR3 is built from 15 residues. For the CDR3, the DNA is TGTGCCAGCAGCAGGACAGGGGTCGAGTCAGATACGCAGTATTTT. This gives the protein CASSRTGVESDTQYF.

The rearrangement links TRBV4-3 to TRBJ2-1, with 7 bases aligning to TRBD2. Germline V gene data show CDR1 as LGHNA and CDR2 as YSLEER. CDR3 length: 16 residues. V was pared by 4 bases and J by 4 bases, with 10 bases of the junction left unmatched. As DNA, the CDR3 is TGCGCCAGCAGCCCGACCGGGGGGTCGCTGTACAATGAGCAGTTCTTC. This sequence encodes CASSPTGGSLYNEQFF.

The chain carries TRBV11-2 and TRBJ2-7, with TRBD1 matching over 7 bases. The J segment lost 3 bases and the V segment lost 5 bases, leaving 10 bases of the junction unmatched. This CDR3 is 15 amino acids long. Germline CDR1 and CDR2: SGHAT and FQNNGV. The CDR3 sequence: CASSPQTGNFYEQYF. The DNA for the CDR3 is TGTGCCAGCAGCCCCCAGACAGGGAACTTCTACGAGCAGTACTTC. Full variable domain (rest looked up from reference TRBV11-2 and TRBJ2-7): EAGVAQSPRYKIIEKRQSVAFWCNPISGHATLYWYQQILGQGPKLLIQFQNNGVVDDSQLPKDRFSAERLKGVDSTLKIQPAKLEDSAVYLCASSPQTGNFYEQYFGPGTRLTVT.

The rearrangement links TRBV5-5 to TRBJ1-2; D perhaps matches TRBD1 (5 bases). The ends were cut back, 2 bases at V and 5 bases at J, with 16 bases in the middle. Germline V gene lookup returns CDR1 SGHKS and CDR2 YYEKEE (reference sequence). There are 15 residues in the CDR3. The CDR3 loop reads CASSFTGSVRYGYTF. The CDR3 DNA reads TGTGCCAGCAGCTTTACAGGTTCAGTGAGGTATGGCTACACCTTC.

This rearrangement joins TRBV11-2 to TRBJ2-6; the match to TRBD2 covers 14 bases. CDR1 is SGHAT and CDR2 is FQNNGV in the germline V gene. This CDR3 contains 18 residues. J was trimmed by 4 bases and V by 2 bases; bases with no gene match: 4. CDR3 nucleotide sequence: TGTGCCAGCAGCTTAAGACTAGCGGGGGGGCAAGGGGCCAACGTCCTGACTTTC. Translation: CASSLRLAGGQGANVLTF.